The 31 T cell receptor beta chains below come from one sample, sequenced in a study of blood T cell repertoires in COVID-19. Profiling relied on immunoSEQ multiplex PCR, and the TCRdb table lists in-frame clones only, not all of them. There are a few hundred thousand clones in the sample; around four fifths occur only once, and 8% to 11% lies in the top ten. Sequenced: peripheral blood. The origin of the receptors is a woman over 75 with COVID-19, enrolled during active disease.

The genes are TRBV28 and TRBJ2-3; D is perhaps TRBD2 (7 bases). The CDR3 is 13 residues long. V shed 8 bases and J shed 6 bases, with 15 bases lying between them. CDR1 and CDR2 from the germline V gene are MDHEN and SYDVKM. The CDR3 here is CASQGGGRDTQYF. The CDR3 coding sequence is TGTGCCAGCCAGGGCGGGGGCCGGGATACGCAGTATTTT.

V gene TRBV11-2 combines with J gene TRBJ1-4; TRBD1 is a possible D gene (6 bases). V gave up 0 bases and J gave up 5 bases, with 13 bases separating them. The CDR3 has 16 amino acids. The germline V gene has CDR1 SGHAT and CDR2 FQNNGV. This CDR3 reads CASSLERTVLNEKLFF. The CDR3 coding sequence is TGTGCCAGCAGCTTAGAGCGGACAGTGTTAAATGAAAAACTGTTTTTT.

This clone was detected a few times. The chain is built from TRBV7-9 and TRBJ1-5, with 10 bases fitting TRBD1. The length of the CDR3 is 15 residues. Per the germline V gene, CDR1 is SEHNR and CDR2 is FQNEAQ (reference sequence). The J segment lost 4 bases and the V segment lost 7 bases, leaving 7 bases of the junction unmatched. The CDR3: CASTPGQGYNQPQHF. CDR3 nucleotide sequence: TGTGCCAGCACGCCGGGACAGGGGTATAATCAGCCCCAGCATTTT.

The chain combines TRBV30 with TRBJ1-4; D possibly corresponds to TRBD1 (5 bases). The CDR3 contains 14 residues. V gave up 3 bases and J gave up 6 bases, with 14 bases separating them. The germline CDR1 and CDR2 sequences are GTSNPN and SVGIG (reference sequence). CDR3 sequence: CAWRGEGRHEKLFF. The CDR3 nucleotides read TGTGCCTGGAGAGGGGAAGGGCGCCATGAAAAACTGTTTTTT.

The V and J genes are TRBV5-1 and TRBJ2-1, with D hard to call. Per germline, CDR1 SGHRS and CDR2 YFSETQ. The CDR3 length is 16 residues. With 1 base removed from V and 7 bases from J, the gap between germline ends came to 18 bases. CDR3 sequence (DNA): TGCGCCAGCAGCTTGTGGCAGAGCGCGCCATGGAATGAGCAGTTCTTC. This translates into CASSLWQSAPWNEQFF.

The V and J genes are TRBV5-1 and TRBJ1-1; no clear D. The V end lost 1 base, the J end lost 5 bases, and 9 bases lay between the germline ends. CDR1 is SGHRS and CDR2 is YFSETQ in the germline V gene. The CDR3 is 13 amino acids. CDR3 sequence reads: CASSLILGTEAFF. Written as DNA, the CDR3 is TGCGCCAGCAGCTTGATACTCGGGACTGAAGCTTTCTTT.

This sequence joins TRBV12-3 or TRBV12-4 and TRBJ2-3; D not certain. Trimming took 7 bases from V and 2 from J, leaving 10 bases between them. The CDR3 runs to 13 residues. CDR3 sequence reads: CASTYWATDTQYF. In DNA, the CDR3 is TGTGCCAGCACTTATTGGGCCACAGATACGCAGTATTTT.

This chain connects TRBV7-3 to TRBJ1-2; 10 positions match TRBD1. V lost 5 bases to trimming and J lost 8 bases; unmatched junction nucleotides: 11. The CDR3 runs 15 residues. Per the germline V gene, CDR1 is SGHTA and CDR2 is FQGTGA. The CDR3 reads CASSPGQGGSGGYTF. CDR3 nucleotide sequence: TGTGCCAGCAGCCCCGGACAGGGGGGATCAGGAGGCTACACCTTC.

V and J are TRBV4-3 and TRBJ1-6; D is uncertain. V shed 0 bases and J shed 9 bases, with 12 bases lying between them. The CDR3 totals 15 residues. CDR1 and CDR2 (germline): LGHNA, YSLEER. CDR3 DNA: TGCGCCAGCAGCCAAGATATGGGCACGATTTCACCCCTCCACTTT. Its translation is CASSQDMGTISPLHF.

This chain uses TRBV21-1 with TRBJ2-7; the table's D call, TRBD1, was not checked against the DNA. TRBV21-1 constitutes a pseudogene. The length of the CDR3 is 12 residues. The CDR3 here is CASSKGRGTGDV. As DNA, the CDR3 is TGTGCCAGCAGCAAAGGGAGGGGGACAGGGGACGTC.

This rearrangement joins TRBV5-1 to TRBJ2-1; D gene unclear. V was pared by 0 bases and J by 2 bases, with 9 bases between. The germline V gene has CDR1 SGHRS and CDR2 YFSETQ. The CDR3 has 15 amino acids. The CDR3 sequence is CASSLEASPYNEQFF. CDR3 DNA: TGCGCCAGCAGCTTGGAAGCGAGCCCCTACAATGAGCAGTTCTTC.

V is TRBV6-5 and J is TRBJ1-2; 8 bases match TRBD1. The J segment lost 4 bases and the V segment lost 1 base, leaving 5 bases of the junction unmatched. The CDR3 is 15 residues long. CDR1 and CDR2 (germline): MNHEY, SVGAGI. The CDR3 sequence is CASSYWGQGAYGYTF. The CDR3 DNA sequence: TGTGCCAGCAGTTACTGGGGGCAGGGGGCCTATGGCTACACCTTC.

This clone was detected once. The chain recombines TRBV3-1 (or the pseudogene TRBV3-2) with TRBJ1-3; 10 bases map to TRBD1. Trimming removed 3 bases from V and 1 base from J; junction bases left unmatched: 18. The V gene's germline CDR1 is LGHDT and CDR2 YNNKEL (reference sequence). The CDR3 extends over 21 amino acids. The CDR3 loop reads CASSHPWGDRGSGGSGNTIYF. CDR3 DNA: TGTGCCAGCAGCCATCCATGGGGGGACAGGGGCTCTGGTGGATCTGGAAACACCATATATTTT.

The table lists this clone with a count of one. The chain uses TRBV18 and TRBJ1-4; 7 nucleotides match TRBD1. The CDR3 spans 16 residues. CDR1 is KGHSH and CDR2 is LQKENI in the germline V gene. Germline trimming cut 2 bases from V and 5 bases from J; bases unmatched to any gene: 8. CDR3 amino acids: CASSPSMPGGNEKLFF. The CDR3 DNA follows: TGTGCCAGCTCACCATCCATGCCAGGGGGGAATGAAAAACTGTTTTTT.

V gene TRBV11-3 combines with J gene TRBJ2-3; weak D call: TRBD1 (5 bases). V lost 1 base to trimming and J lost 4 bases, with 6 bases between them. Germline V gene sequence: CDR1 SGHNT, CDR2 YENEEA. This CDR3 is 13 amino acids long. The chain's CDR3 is CASSLGGPDTQYF. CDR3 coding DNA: TGTGCCAGCAGCTTAGGGGGCCCAGATACGCAGTATTTT.

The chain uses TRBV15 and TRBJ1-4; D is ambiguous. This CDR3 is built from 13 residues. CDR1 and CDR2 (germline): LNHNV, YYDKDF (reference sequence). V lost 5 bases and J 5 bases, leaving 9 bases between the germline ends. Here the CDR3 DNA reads TGTGCCACCAGCGGCCAGGAAAATGAAAAACTGTTTTTT. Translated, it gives CATSGQENEKLFF.

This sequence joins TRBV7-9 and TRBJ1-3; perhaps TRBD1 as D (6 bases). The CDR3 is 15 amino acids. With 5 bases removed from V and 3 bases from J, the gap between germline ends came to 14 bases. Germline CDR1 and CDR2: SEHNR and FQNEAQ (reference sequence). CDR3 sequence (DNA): TGTGCCAGCAGCCCTGGGGGCGGTATTGGAAACACCATATATTTT. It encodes CASSPGGGIGNTIYF.

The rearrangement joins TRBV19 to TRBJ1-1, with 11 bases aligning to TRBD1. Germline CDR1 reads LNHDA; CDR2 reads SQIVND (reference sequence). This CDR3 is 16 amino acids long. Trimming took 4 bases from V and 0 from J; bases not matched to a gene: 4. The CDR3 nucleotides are TGTGCCAGTAGTAGGACAGGGGGCCTCGTGAACACTGAAGCTTTCTTT. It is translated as CASSRTGGLVNTEAFF.

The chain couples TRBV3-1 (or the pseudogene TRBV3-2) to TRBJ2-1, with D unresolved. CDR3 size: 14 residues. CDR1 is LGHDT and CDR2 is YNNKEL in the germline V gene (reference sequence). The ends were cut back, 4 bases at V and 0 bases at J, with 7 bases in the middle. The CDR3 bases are TGTGCCAGCAGCCCTGGGCACTCCTACAATGAGCAGTTCTTC. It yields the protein CASSPGHSYNEQFF.

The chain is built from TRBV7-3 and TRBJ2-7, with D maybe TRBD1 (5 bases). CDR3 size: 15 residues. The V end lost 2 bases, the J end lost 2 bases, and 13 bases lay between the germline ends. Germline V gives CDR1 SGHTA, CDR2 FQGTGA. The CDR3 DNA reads TGTGCCAGCAGCTTAGAAGGGGTGGGCGCCTACGAGCAGTACTTC. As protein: CASSLEGVGAYEQYF.

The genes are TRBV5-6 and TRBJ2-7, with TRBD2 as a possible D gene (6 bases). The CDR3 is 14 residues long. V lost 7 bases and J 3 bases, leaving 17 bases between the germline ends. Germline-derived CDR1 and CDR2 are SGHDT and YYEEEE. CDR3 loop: CASGRGIQNYEQYV. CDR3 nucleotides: TGTGCCAGCGGACGGGGGATACAGAACTACGAGCAGTACGTC.

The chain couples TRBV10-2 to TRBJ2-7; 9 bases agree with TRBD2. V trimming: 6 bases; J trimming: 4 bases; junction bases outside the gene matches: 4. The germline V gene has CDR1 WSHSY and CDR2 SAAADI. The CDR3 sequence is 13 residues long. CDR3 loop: CASRPAGGYEQYV. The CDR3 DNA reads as TGCGCCAGCAGACCAGCGGGGGGATACGAGCAGTACGTC.

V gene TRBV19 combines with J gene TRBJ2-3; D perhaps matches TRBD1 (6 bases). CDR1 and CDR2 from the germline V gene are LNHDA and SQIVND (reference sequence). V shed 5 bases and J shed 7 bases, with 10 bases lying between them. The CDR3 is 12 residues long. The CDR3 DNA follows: TGTGCCAGTAGTTCACAGGGAAATACGCAGTATTTT. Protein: CASSSQGNTQYF.

CDR3 bases: TGCGCCAGCAGCCCCGGACTAGCGGGGACCCAAGAGACCCAGTACTTC. Translated, it gives CASSPGLAGTQETQYF. The chain employs TRBV5-1 and TRBJ2-5, with 12 bases lining up with TRBD2. The CDR3 runs to 16 residues. Trimming removed 4 bases from V and 1 base from J; junction bases left unmatched: 5. The germline V gene has CDR1 SGHRS and CDR2 YFSETQ.

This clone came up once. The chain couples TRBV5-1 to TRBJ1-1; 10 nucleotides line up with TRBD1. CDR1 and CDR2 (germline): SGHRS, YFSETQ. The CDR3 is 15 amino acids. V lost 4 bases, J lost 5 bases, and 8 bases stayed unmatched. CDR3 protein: CASSEPGQGVTEAFF. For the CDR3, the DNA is TGCGCCAGCAGCGAGCCAGGACAGGGGGTAACTGAAGCTTTCTTT.

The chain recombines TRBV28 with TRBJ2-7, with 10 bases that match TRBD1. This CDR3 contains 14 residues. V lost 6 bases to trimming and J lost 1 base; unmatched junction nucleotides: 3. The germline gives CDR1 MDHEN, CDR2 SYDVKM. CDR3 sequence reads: CASSGQGESYEQYF. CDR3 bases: TGTGCCAGCAGCGGACAGGGGGAGTCCTACGAGCAGTACTTC.

The DNA for the CDR3 is TGTGCCAGTAGTACCTCGGGAGGTGACTATGGCTACACCTTC. Protein product: CASSTSGGDYGYTF. This chain uses TRBV19 with TRBJ1-2; D gene uncertain. The V gene lost 4 bases and the J gene lost 3 bases, with 12 bases spanning the gap. Germline CDR1 and CDR2: LNHDA and SQIVND (reference sequence). The CDR3 contains 14 residues.

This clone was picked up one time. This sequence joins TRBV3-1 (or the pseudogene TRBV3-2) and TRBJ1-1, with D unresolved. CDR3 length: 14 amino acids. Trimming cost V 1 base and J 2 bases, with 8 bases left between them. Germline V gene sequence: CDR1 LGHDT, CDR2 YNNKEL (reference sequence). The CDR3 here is CASSQGGVNTEAFF. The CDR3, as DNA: TGTGCCAGCAGCCAAGGCGGCGTCAACACTGAAGCTTTCTTT.

This CDR3 reads CASSPPHLAGAPFWEQYV. The CDR3 bases are TGTGCCAGCAGCCCCCCTCATCTAGCGGGGGCCCCCTTTTGGGAGCAGTACGTC. This sequence joins TRBV3-1 (or the pseudogene TRBV3-2) and TRBJ2-7; 10 positions match TRBD2. Germline V gene lookup returns CDR1 LGHDT and CDR2 YNNKEL (reference sequence). The V gene end was trimmed by 4 bases and the J gene end by 7 bases; junction bases not matched to a gene: 19. CDR3 length equals 18 residues.

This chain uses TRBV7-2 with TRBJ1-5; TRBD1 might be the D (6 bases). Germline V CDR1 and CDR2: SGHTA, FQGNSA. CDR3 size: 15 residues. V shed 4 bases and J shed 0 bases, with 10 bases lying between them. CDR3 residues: CASSWGTNSNQPQHF. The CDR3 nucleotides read TGTGCCAGCAGCTGGGGGACAAATAGCAATCAGCCCCAGCATTTT.

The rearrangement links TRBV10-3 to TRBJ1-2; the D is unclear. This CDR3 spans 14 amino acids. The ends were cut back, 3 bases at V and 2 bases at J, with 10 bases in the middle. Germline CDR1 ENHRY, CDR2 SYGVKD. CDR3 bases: TGTGCCATCAGTGACTCCCGAGGGAACTATGGCTACACCTTC. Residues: CAISDSRGNYGYTF.